Following are 20 T cell receptor beta chains from one sample sequenced in a study of early T cells in non-severe SARS-CoV-2 infection. MiXCR, run by TCRdb on the 5' RACE reads, gives a single entry per CDR3 protein. The profile shows approximately 46,000 distinct CDR3 sequences, about 10% of them singletons. The source material was whole blood. The receptors were gathered from an adult who was a healthcare worker with PCR-confirmed SARS-CoV-2 infection or an uninfected control (not recorded which).

The chain couples TRBV5-1 to TRBJ2-2; 9 positions match TRBD2. CDR1 and CDR2 (germline): SGHRS, YFSETQ. V shed 4 bases and J 0 bases; nucleotides not matched to a gene: 4. CDR3 size: 16 residues. CDR3 protein: CASSRTSAANTGELFF. The CDR3 DNA is TGCGCCAGCAGCAGGACTAGCGCCGCGAACACCGGGGAGCTGTTTTTT.

This clonotype was seen more than once but under ten times. Written as DNA, the CDR3 is TGTGCCAGCAGTCACGGACTAACCTACGAGCAGTACTTC. It encodes CASSHGLTYEQYF. The chain has TRBV6-2 or TRBV6-3 and TRBJ2-7, with a tentative D call TRBD2 (6 bases). The V end lost 5 bases, the J end lost 2 bases, and 10 bases lay between the germline ends. This CDR3 is built from 13 residues. Germline V gene lookup returns CDR1 MNHEY and CDR2 SVGEGT.

Many counts were recorded for this clonotype. The chain couples TRBV5-1 to TRBJ1-1, with unresolved D. Germline CDR1 reads SGHRS; CDR2 reads YFSETQ. Deletions cut 4 bases from V and 5 bases from J, with 9 bases between. The CDR3 runs 12 residues. Here the CDR3 reads CASSTGMTEAFF. The DNA for the CDR3 is TGCGCCAGCAGCACCGGTATGACTGAAGCTTTCTTT. The full variable domain, rest sourced from reference TRBV5-1 and TRBJ1-1, is KAGVTQTPRYLIKTRGQQVTLSCSPISGHRSVSWYQQTPGQGLQFLFEYFSETQRNKGNFPGRFSGRQFSNSRSEMNVSTLELGDSALYLCASSTGMTEAFFGQGTRLTVV.

This clonotype showed up many times. This chain uses TRBV7-2 with TRBJ2-7, with a possible D match to TRBD1 (6 bases). V lost 6 bases and J 2 bases, leaving 14 bases between the germline ends. Germline lookup yields CDR1 SGHTA and CDR2 FQGNSA. This CDR3 is built from 14 residues. CDR3 sequence: CASRPQGSTYEQYF. The CDR3, as DNA: TGTGCCAGCAGACCACAGGGATCCACCTACGAGCAGTACTTC.

This clonotype was recorded at least ten times. The V call is TRBV7-9, the J call TRBJ2-2; 10 bases map to TRBD2. This CDR3 has 15 amino acids. Germline assignment: CDR1 SEHNR and CDR2 FQNEAQ (reference sequence). V was pared by 7 bases and J by 1 base, with 3 bases of the junction left unmatched. The CDR3 DNA reads TGTGCCAGCACCGGGACTAGCGTGAACACCGGGGAGCTGTTTTTT. Its protein product is CASTGTSVNTGELFF.

Ten or more counts support this clonotype. The chain joins TRBV29-1 to TRBJ1-1; D gene uncertain. Germline V gene sequence: CDR1 SQVTM, CDR2 ANQGSEA. Trimming took 6 bases from V and 6 from J, leaving 11 bases between them. This CDR3 region has 11 residues. CDR3 protein: CSVSRQAEAFF. In DNA, the CDR3 is TGCAGCGTGTCCAGACAAGCTGAAGCTTTCTTT.

The chain couples TRBV25-1 to TRBJ2-2; TRBD1 aligns across 11 bases. Germline CDR1 and CDR2: MGHDK and SYGVNS. This CDR3 is built from 14 residues. V shed 7 bases, J shed 6 bases, and the junction held 4 bases outside the gene matches. CDR3 loop: CASKGTGGPGELFF. CDR3 DNA: TGTGCCAGCAAGGGGACAGGGGGACCCGGGGAGCTGTTTTTT.

V gene TRBV2 combines with J gene TRBJ1-1; 7 positions agree with TRBD1. Losses at the gene ends were 10 bases for V and 0 bases for J; bases not matched to a gene: 8. CDR1 is SNHLY and CDR2 is FYNNEI in the germline V gene. The CDR3 length is 14 residues. CDR3 sequence (DNA): TGTGCCATTCACCAACAGGGGCTGAACACTGAAGCTTTCTTT. Translated: CAIHQQGLNTEAFF.

This clonotype was counted ten times or more. V gene TRBV6-6 combines with J gene TRBJ2-7; tentative D call: TRBD1 (5 bases). Trimming removed 2 bases at V and 2 bases at J, with 10 bases between. CDR1 and CDR2 from the germline V gene are MNHNY and SVGAGI (reference sequence). The CDR3 runs 14 residues. The CDR3 region is CASSYGANTYEQYF. CDR3 DNA: TGTGCCAGCAGTTACGGGGCGAATACCTACGAGCAGTACTTC.

In its sample, this clonotype was seen many times. The rearrangement links TRBV28 to TRBJ2-2, with D unresolved. V gave up 9 bases and J gave up 4 bases, with 18 bases separating them. This CDR3 region has 15 residues. Germline CDR1 is MDHEN and CDR2 is SYDVKM. The CDR3 protein is CASTPSSRGTGELFF. DNA of the CDR3: TGTGCCAGTACCCCAAGTAGCCGAGGCACCGGGGAGCTGTTTTTT.

This clonotype was picked up a small number of times. The rearrangement joins TRBV12-3 or TRBV12-4 to TRBJ2-2; 7 bases map to TRBD2. CDR3 length: 19 residues. The V segment lost 6 bases and the J segment 3 bases; nucleotides outside the gene matches: 19. The CDR3 DNA sequence: TGTGCCAGCAGACCATCGCTCTTGTCGCGGGAGACACACACCGGGGAGCTGTTTTTT. It encodes CASRPSLLSRETHTGELFF.

This clonotype was counted between two and nine times. The J gene is TRBJ1-5, the V gene TRBV5-1; D is possibly TRBD1 (5 bases). V lost 1 base to trimming and J lost 1 base, with 9 bases between them. CDR3 size: 15 residues. Germline values: CDR1 SGHRS, CDR2 YFSETQ. The CDR3 DNA reads TGCGCCAGCAGCTTGAACGGGGACAGCAATCAGCCCCAGCATTTT. Amino acid sequence: CASSLNGDSNQPQHF.

The J gene is TRBJ2-1, the V gene TRBV4-3, with a possible D match to TRBD2 (6 bases). Between the trimmed V and J ends, which lost 0 bases and 8 bases, there was a span of 11 bases. This CDR3 spans 14 amino acids. The germline V gene encodes CDR1 LGHNA and CDR2 YSLEER. The CDR3 DNA is TGCGCCAGCAGCCAAGATCTAGCGACCCATGAGCAGTTCTTC. This codes for CASSQDLATHEQFF.

The table lists this clonotype with many counts. The chain has TRBV3-1 and TRBJ1-6; D ambiguous. V lost 1 base and J lost 9, with 13 bases in between. The CDR3 sequence is 15 residues long. Looked up from germline, CDR1 is LGHDT and CDR2 is YNNKEL (reference sequence). DNA of the CDR3: TGTGCCAGCAGCCAAGGCGAAGTGTTTGGTTCACCCCTCCACTTT. Translation: CASSQGEVFGSPLHF.

This clonotype has a count of ten or more. The CDR3 spells CASSLVTDTEAFF. The DNA of the CDR3 is TGCGCCAGCAGCTTGGTCACAGACACTGAAGCTTTCTTT. V gene TRBV5-1 combines with J gene TRBJ1-1; D not resolved. Germline V CDR1 and CDR2: SGHRS, YFSETQ. V lost 0 bases and J 3 bases, leaving 6 bases between the germline ends. The CDR3 has 13 residues.

A note on this clonotype: A much larger clone differs from this one at a single base, so this may be a read error. CDR3 in DNA: TGCACCAGCAGCCAAACAGGGAAAGGCTATGGCTACACCTTC. Translated: CTSSQTGKGYGYTF. This rearrangement joins TRBV4-3 to TRBJ1-2, with D possibly matching TRBD1 (6 bases). The CDR3 extends over 14 amino acids. Germline V gene data show CDR1 as LGHNA and CDR2 as YSLEER.

This clonotype was picked up a small number of times. The genes are TRBV30 and TRBJ2-1; the D gene is possibly TRBD1 (9 bases). The CDR3 has 14 residues. CDR1 is GTSNPN, CDR2 SVGIG, per germline (reference sequence). V dropped 8 bases and J dropped 9 bases, with 23 bases sitting between them. The CDR3 DNA sequence: TGTGCCCGCCGGGGGGGACAGGGACCTCTTGAGCAGTTCTTC. Protein: CARRGGQGPLEQFF. Filled out from reference TRBV30 and TRBJ2-1, the complete variable domain reads SQTIHQWPATLVQPVGSPLSLECTVEGTSNPNLYWYRQAAGRGLQLLFYSVGIGQISSEVPQNLSASRPQDRQFILSSKKLLLSDSGFYLCARRGGQGPLEQFFGPGTRLTVL.

This clonotype has ten or more counts. The chain carries TRBV20-1 and TRBJ2-7; perhaps TRBD1 as D (6 bases). Trimming stripped 1 base from V and 2 bases from J, with 15 bases between. Per germline, CDR1 DFQATT and CDR2 SNEGSKA (reference sequence). CDR3 size: 15 residues. The DNA of the CDR3 is TGCAGTGCTAGAGGAGTGGACAGAGGCGCCTACGAGCAGTACTTC. As protein: CSARGVDRGAYEQYF.

This clonotype was detected ten times or more. The rearrangement uses TRBV6-2 or TRBV6-3 and TRBJ2-3, with D unclear. V lost 1 base and J 2 bases, leaving 10 bases between the germline ends. This CDR3 contains 15 residues. Germline CDR1 MNHEY, CDR2 SVGEGT. This CDR3 reads CASSYFAGDTDTQYF. Written as DNA, the CDR3 is TGTGCCAGCAGTTACTTCGCCGGAGACACAGATACGCAGTATTTT.

This clonotype was counted ten times or more. V usage is TRBV12-3 or TRBV12-4 and J usage is TRBJ2-4; 9 bases agree with TRBD2. This CDR3 has 13 residues. With 6 bases clipped from V and 6 bases from J, the junction kept 3 bases outside the gene matches. DNA for the CDR3: TGTGCCAGCAGCCCGACTAGCGGAAACATTCAGTACTTC. This sequence encodes CASSPTSGNIQYF.